Presented here are 7 T cell receptor beta chains from one specimen sequenced in a study of T-cell memory formation after mild COVID-19 (dated by TCRdb to 2020 to 2023). The library was generated by 5' RACE. Sequenced on an Illumina NovaSeq 6000. TCRdb trimmed the raw reads at Q25, called clones with MiXCR and kept productive beta chains. CDR3 protein duplicates are merged, each entry listing the most common genes and DNA. The sample table lists just over 300,000 distinct CDR3 sequences, 15% to 20% of them with a count of one. Under 25% of the sample is taken by the ten largest. Sequenced input: PBMCs or a T cell subset sorted from them (not recorded which). These receptors originate from a man aged 18-30 years who had mild COVID-19 (a few samples of this study predate the infection). The sample titles of this study are shuffled in the database, so cell type and time point are left out; the donor was told from shared clones.

The chain combines TRBV6-5 with TRBJ2-1, with unresolved D. Germline CDR1 and CDR2: MNHEY and SVGAGI. V was cut by 6 bases and J by 0 bases, with 9 bases left in between. The CDR3 has 14 amino acids. CDR3 protein: CASRIRSSYNEQFF. The CDR3 DNA follows: TGTGCCAGCAGGATCCGTAGCTCCTACAATGAGCAGTTCTTC.

J is TRBJ2-5 and V is TRBV15, with D unresolved. V lost 0 bases, J lost 4 bases, and 6 bases lay in between. This CDR3 contains 13 residues. Germline CDR1 LNHNV, CDR2 YYDKDF (reference sequence). The CDR3 sequence is CATSRDSGETQYF. CDR3 DNA: TGTGCCACCAGCAGAGATTCGGGAGAGACCCAGTACTTC.

This clonotype was counted at least ten times. The V gene is TRBV6-5, the J gene TRBJ1-2; D is unclear. Per germline, CDR1 MNHEY and CDR2 SVGAGI. This CDR3 region has 13 residues. The V gene lost 2 bases and the J gene lost 8 bases, with 12 bases spanning the gap. The CDR3 spells CASSYNREGGYTF. The CDR3 DNA reads TGTGCCAGCAGTTACAACCGGGAGGGCGGCTACACCTTC.

This chain joins TRBV28 and TRBJ2-2, with 8 bases fitting TRBD2. After removal of 6 bases from V and 7 bases from J, the junction contained 13 bases not matched to a gene. Per germline, CDR1 MDHEN and CDR2 SYDVKM. The CDR3 runs to 16 residues. The CDR3 here is CASRPTGTSSDGELFF. The CDR3 DNA reads as TGTGCCAGCAGGCCCACCGGGACTAGTTCGGACGGGGAGCTGTTTTTT.

This clonotype has just a few counts. This chain joins TRBV7-9 and TRBJ2-3, with TRBD1 as a possible D gene (6 bases). V lost 1 base, J lost 5 bases, and 10 bases lay in between. This CDR3 region has 14 residues. Per the germline V gene, CDR1 is SEHNR and CDR2 is FQNEAQ (reference sequence). CDR3 bases: TGTGCCAGCAGCTTAGGGACAGCCAGAGATACGCAGTATTTT. This sequence encodes CASSLGTARDTQYF.

There are a few counts of this clonotype. The chain has TRBV4-3 and TRBJ1-4, with unresolved D. Germline assignment: CDR1 LGHNA and CDR2 YSLEER. V was cut by 1 base and J by 8 bases, with 11 bases left in between. The CDR3 totals 14 residues. CDR3 region: CASSQGRVAEKLFF. The CDR3, as DNA: TGCGCCAGCAGCCAAGGGAGGGTGGCGGAAAAACTGTTTTTT.

The rearrangement links TRBV4-1 to TRBJ2-2; D unresolved. Between the trimmed V and J ends, which lost 1 base and 7 bases, there was a span of 4 bases. The germline V gene has CDR1 MGHRA and CDR2 YSYEKL. The CDR3 contains 12 residues. CDR3 region: CASSQGNGELFF. The CDR3 DNA sequence: TGCGCCAGCAGCCAAGGGAACGGGGAGCTGTTTTTT.